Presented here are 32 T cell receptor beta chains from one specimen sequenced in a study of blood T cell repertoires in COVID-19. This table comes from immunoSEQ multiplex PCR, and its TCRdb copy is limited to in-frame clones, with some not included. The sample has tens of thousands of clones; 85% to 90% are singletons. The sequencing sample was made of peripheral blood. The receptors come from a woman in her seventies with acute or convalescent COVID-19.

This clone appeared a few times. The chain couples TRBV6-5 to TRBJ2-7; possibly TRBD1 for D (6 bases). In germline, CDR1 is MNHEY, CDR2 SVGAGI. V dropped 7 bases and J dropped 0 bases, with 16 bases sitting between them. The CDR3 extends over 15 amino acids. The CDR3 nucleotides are TGTGCCAGCAATCGTAGGTCGGACAGCTCCTACGAGCAGTACTTC. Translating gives CASNRRSDSSYEQYF.

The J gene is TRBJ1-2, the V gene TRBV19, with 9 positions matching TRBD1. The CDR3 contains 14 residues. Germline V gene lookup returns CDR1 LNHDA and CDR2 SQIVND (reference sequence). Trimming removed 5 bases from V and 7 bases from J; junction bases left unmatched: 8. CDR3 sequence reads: CASSAIQGAVGYTF. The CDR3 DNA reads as TGTGCCAGTAGTGCAATACAGGGGGCGGTTGGCTACACCTTC.

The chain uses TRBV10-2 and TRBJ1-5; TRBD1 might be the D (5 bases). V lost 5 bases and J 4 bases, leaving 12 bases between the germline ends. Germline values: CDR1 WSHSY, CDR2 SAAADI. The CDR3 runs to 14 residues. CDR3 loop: CASSTTVGNQPQHF. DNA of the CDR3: TGCGCCAGCAGTACGACAGTTGGTAATCAGCCCCAGCATTTT.

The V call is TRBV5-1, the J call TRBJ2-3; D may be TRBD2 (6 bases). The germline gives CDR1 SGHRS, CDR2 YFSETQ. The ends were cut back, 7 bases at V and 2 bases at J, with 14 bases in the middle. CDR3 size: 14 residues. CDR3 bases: TGCGCCAGCCTGCGGGACGCCCCCACAGATACGCAGTATTTT. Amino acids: CASLRDAPTDTQYF. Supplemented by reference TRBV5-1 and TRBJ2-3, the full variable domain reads KAGVTQTPRYLIKTRGQQVTLSCSPISGHRSVSWYQQTPGQGLQFLFEYFSETQRNKGNFPGRFSGRQFSNSRSEMNVSTLELGDSALYLCASLRDAPTDTQYFGPGTRLTVL.

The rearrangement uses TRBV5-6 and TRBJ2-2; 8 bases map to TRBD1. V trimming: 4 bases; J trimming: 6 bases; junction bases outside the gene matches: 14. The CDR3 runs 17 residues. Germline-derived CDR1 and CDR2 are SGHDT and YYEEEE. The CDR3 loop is CASSPTIDRGGPGELFF. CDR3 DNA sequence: TGTGCCAGCAGCCCAACAATTGACAGGGGTGGTCCCGGGGAGCTGTTTTTT.

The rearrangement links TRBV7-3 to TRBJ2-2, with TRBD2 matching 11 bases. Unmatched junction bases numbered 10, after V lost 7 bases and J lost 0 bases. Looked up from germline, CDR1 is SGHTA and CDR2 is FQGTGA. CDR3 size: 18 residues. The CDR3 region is CASIRKGLAASNTGELFF. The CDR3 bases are TGTGCCAGCATCCGAAAGGGACTAGCGGCTTCGAACACCGGGGAGCTGTTTTTT.

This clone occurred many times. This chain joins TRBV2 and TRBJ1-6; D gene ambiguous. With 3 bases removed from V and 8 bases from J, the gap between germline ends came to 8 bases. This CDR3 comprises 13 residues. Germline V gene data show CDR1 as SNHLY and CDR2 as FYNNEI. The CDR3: CASSEVGDSPLHF. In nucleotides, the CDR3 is TGTGCCAGCAGTGAGGTGGGAGATTCACCCCTCCACTTT.

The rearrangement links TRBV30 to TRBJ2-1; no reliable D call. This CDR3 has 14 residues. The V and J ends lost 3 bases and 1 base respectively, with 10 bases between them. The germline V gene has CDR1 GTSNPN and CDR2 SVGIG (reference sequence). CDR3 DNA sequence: TGTGCCTGGAGGACTGAAGTTTCCTACAATGAGCAGTTCTTC. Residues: CAWRTEVSYNEQFF.

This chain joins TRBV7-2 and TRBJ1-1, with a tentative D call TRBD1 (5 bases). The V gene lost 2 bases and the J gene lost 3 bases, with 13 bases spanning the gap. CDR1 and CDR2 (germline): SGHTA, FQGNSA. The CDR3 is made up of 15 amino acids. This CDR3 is CASSLSPGHYTEAFF. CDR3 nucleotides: TGTGCCAGCAGCTTATCGCCCGGACACTACACTGAAGCTTTCTTT.

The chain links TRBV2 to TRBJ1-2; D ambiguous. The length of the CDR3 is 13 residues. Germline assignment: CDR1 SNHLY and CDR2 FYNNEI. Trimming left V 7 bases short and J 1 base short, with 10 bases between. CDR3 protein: CASISVFNYGYTF. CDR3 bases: TGTGCCAGCATTAGCGTTTTTAACTATGGCTACACCTTC.

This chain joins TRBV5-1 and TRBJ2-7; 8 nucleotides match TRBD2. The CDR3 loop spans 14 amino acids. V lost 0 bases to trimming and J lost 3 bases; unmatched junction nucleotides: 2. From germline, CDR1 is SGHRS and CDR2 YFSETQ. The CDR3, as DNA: TGCGCCAGCAGCTTGGTGGCGGGGGGCTACGAGCAGTACTTC. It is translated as CASSLVAGGYEQYF.

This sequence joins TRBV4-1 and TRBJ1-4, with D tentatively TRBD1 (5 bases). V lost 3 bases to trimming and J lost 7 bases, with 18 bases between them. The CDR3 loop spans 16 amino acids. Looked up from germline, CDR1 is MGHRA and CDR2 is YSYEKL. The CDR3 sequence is CASSHPPDLRGEKLFF. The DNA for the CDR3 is TGCGCCAGCAGCCACCCCCCCGACTTAAGGGGTGAAAAACTGTTTTTT.

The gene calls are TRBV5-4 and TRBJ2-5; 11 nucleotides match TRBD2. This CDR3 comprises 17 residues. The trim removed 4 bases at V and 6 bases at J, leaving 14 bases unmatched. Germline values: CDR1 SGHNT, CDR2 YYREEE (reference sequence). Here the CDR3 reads CASSPGGVAGGLQTQYF. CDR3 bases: TGTGCCAGCAGCCCCGGCGGGGTAGCGGGAGGGCTACAGACCCAGTACTTC.

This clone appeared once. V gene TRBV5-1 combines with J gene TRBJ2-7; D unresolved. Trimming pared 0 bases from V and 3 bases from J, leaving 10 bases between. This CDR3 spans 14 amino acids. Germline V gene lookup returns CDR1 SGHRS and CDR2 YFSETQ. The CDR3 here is CASSLGRLVYEQYF. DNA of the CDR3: TGCGCCAGCAGCTTGGGTCGACTGGTCTACGAGCAGTACTTC.

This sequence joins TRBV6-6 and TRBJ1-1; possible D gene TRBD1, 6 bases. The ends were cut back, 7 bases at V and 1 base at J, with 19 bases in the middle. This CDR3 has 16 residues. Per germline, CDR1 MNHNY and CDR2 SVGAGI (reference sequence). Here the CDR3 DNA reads TGTGCCAGCACTTATGCAAAGGGGGAGGGGAACACTGAAGCTTTCTTT. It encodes CASTYAKGEGNTEAFF.

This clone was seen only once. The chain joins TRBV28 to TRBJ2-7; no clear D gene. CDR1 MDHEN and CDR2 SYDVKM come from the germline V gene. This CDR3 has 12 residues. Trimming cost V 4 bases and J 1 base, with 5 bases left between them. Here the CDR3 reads CASSSGSYEQYF. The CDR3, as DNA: TGTGCCAGCAGTTCAGGATCCTACGAGCAGTACTTC. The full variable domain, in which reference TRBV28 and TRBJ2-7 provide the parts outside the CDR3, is DVKVTQSSRYLVKRTGEKVFLECVQDMDHENMFWYRQDPGLGLRLIYFSYDVKMKEKGDIPEGYSVSREKKERFSLILESASTNQTSMYLCASSSGSYEQYFGPGTRLTVT.

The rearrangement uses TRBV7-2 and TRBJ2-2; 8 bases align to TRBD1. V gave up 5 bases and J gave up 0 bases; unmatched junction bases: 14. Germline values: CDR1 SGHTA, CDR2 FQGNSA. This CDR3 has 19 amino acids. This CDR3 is CASSVYNRSRGPNTGELFF. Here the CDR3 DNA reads TGTGCCAGCAGCGTATATAACCGTTCCAGGGGGCCGAACACCGGGGAGCTGTTTTTT.

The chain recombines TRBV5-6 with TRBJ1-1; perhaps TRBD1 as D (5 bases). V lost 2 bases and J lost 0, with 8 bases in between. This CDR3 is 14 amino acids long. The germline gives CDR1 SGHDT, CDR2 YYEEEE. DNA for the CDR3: TGTGCCAGCAGCTTCGGACACATGAACACTGAAGCTTTCTTT. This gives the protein CASSFGHMNTEAFF.

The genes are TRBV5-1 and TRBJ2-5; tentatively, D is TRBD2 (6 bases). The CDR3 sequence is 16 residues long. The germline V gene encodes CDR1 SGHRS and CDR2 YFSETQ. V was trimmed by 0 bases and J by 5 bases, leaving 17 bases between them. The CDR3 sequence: CASSLANRLEVETQYF. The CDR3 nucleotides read TGCGCCAGCAGCTTGGCCAATAGACTAGAGGTGGAGACCCAGTACTTC.

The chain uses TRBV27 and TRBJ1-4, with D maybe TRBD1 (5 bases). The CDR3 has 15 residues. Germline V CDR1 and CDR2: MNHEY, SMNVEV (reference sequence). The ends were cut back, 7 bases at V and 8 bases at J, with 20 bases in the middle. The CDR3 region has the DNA TGTGCCAGCACCCGGCGGGGGGGAGCGGGCGAAAAACTGTTTTTT. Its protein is CASTRRGGAGEKLFF.

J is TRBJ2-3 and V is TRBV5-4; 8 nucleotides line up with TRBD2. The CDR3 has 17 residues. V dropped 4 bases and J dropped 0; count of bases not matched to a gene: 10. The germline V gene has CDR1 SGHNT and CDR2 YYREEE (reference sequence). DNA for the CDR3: TGTGCCAGCAGCCCTGCCGGGTCTAGCGGGAGCACAGATACGCAGTATTTT. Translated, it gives CASSPAGSSGSTDTQYF.

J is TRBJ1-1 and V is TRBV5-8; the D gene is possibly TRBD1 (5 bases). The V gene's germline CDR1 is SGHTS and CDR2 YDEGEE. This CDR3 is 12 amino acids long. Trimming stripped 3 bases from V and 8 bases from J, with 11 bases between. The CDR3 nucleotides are TGTGCCAGCAGCTCCGACGGGGGAGAAGCTTTCTTT. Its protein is CASSSDGGEAFF. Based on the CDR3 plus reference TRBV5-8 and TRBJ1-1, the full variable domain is EAGVTQSPTHLIKTRGQQATLRCSPISGHTSVYWYQQALGLGLQFLLWYDEGEERNRGNFPPRFSGRQFPNYSSELNVNALELEDSALYLCASSSDGGEAFFGQGTRLTVV.

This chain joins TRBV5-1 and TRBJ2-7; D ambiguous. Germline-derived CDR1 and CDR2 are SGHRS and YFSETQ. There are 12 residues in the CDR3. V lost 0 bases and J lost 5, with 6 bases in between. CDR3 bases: TGCGCCAGCAGCTTGGTGTCCGACGAGCAGTACTTC. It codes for CASSLVSDEQYF.

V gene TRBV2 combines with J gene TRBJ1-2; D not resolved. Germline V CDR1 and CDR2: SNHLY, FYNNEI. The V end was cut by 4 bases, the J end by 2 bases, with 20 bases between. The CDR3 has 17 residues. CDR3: CASSVISRGAGNYGYTF. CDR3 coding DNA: TGTGCCAGCAGTGTAATATCTCGGGGAGCTGGAAACTATGGCTACACCTTC.

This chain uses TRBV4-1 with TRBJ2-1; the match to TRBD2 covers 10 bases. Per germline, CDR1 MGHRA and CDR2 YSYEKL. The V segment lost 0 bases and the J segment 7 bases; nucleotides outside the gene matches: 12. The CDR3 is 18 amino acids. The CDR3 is CASSQDLPTSGWPNEQFF. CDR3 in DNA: TGCGCCAGCAGCCAAGATCTCCCGACTAGCGGGTGGCCTAATGAGCAGTTCTTC.

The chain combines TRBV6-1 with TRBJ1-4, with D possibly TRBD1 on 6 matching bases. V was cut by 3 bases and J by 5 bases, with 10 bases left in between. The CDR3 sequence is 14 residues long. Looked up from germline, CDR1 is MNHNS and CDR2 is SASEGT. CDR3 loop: CASSEDSENEKLFF. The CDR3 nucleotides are TGTGCCAGCAGTGAGGACAGCGAGAATGAAAAACTGTTTTTT.

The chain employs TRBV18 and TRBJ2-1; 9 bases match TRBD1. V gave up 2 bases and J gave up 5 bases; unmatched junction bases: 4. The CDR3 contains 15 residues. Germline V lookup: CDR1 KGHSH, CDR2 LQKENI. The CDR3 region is CASSPAGQGNNEQFF. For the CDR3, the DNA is TGTGCCAGCTCACCAGCGGGACAGGGTAACAATGAGCAGTTCTTC.

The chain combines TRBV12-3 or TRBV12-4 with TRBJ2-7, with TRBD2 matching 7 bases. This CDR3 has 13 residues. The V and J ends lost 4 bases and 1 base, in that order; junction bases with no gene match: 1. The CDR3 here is CASSYGGSYEQYF. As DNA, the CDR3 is TGTGCCAGCAGTTACGGGGGGTCCTACGAGCAGTACTTC.

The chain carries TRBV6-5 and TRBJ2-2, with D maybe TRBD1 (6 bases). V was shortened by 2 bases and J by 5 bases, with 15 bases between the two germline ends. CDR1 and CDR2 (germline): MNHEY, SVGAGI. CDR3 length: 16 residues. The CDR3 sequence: CASSYRHTGQTGELFF. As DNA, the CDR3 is TGTGCCAGCAGTTACCGCCACACCGGACAGACCGGGGAGCTGTTTTTT.

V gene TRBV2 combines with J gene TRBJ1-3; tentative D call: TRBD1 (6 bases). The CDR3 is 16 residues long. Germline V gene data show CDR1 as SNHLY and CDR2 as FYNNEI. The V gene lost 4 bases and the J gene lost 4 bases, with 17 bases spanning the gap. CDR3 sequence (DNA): TGTGCCAGCAGTGGCAGTGGACAGAGGAGAGGAAACACCATATATTTT. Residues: CASSGSGQRRGNTIYF.

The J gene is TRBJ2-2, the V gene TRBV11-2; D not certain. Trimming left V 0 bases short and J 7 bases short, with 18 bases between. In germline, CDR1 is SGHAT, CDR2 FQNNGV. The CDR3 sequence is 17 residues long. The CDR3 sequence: CASSLDLLPVIGGELFF. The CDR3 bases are TGTGCCAGCAGCTTAGATCTCCTCCCGGTGATCGGCGGGGAGCTGTTTTTT.

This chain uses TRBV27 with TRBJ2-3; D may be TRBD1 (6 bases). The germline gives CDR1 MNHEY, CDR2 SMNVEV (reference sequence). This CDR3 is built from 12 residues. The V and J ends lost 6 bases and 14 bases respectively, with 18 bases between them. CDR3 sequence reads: CASRKQGYFLYF. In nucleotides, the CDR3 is TGTGCCAGCAGAAAACAGGGTTATTTTCTGTATTTT.